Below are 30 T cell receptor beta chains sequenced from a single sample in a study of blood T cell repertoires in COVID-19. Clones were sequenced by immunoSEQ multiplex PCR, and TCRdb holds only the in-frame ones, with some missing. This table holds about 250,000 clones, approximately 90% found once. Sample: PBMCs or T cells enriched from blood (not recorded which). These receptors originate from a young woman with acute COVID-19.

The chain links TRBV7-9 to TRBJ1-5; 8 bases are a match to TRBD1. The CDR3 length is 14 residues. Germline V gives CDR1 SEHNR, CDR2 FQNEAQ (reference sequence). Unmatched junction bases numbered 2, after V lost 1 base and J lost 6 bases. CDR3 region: CASSLGTGFQPQHF. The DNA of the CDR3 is TGTGCCAGCAGCTTAGGGACAGGGTTTCAGCCCCAGCATTTT.

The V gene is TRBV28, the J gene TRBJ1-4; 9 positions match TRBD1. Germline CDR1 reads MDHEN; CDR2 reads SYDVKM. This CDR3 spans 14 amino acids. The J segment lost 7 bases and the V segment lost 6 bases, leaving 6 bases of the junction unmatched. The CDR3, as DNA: TGTGCCAGCAGCCCCGGGACAGGGAGTGAAAAACTGTTTTTT. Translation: CASSPGTGSEKLFF.

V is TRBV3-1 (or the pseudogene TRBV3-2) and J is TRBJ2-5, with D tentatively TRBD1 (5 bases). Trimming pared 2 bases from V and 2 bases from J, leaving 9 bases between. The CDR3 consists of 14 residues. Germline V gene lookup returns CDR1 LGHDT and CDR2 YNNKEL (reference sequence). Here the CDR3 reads CASSQSTAQETQYF. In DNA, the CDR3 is TGTGCCAGCAGCCAATCGACAGCTCAAGAGACCCAGTACTTC.

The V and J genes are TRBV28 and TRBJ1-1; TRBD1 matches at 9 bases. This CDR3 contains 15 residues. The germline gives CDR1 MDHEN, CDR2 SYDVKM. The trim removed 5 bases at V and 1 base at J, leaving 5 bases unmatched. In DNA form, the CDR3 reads TGTGCCAGCAGTAGCCCGGGACAGGGGAACACTGAAGCTTTCTTT. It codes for CASSSPGQGNTEAFF.

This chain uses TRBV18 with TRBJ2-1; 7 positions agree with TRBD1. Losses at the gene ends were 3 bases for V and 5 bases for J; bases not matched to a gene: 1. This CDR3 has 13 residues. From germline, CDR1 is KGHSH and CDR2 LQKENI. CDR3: CASSPRGNNEQFF. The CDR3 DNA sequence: TGTGCCAGCTCACCCAGGGGGAACAATGAGCAGTTCTTC. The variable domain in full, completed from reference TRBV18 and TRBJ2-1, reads NAGVMQNPRHLVRRRGQEARLRCSPMKGHSHVYWYRQLPEEGLKFMVYLQKENIIDESGMPKERFSAEFPKEGPSILRIQQVVRGDSAAYFCASSPRGNNEQFFGPGTRLTVL.

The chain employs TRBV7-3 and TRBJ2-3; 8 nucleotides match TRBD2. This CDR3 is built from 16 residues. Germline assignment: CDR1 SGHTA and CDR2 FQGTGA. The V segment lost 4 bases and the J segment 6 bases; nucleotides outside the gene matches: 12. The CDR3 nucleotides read TGTGCCAGCAGCTCTAGAGGCAGGGGACTAGTTGATACGCAGTATTTT. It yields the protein CASSSRGRGLVDTQYF.

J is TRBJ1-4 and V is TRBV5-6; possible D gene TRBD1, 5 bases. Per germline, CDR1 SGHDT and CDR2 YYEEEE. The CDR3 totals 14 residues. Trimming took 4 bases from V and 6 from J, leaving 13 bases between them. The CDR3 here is CASSRRGIDEKLFF. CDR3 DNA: TGTGCCAGCAGCCGAAGGGGTATTGATGAAAAACTGTTTTTT.

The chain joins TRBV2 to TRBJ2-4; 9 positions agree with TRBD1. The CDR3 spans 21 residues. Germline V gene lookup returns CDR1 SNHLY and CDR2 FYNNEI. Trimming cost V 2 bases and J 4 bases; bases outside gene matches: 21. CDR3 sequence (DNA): TGTGCCAGCAGTGAAAGAGCGTATCCGGGACCGGGACAGGGAGAAAAAAACATTCAGTACTTC. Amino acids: CASSERAYPGPGQGEKNIQYF.

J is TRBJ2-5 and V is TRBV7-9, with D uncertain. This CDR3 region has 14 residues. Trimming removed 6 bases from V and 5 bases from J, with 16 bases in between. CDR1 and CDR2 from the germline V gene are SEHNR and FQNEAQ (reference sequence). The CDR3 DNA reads TGTGCCAGCAGTCGTGGTAGCAGTGGGGAGACCCAGTACTTC. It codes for CASSRGSSGETQYF.

The CDR3 DNA reads as TGTGCCAGCAGCCCCCGTGGAGTAGAGACCCAGTACTTC. Protein: CASSPRGVETQYF. J is TRBJ2-5 and V is TRBV12-3 or TRBV12-4; D remains unclear. The length of the CDR3 is 13 residues. Trimming took 6 bases from V and 4 from J, leaving 12 bases between them.

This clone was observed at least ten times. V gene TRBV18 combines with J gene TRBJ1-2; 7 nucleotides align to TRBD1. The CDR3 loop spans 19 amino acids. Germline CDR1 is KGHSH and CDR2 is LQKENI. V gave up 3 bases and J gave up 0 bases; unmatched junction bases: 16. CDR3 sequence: CASSPRRVQGLGPNYGYTF. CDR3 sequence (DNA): TGTGCCAGCTCACCCCGGAGGGTACAGGGGTTGGGGCCTAACTATGGCTACACCTTC. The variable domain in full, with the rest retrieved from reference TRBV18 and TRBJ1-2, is NAGVMQNPRHLVRRRGQEARLRCSPMKGHSHVYWYRQLPEEGLKFMVYLQKENIIDESGMPKERFSAEFPKEGPSILRIQQVVRGDSAAYFCASSPRRVQGLGPNYGYTFGSGTRLTVV.

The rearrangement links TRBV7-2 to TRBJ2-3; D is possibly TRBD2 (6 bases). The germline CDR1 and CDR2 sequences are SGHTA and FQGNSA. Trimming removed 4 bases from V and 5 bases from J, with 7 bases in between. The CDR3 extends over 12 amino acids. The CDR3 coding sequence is TGTGCCAGCAGCTCCGGGAGAGATACGCAGTATTTT. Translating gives CASSSGRDTQYF.

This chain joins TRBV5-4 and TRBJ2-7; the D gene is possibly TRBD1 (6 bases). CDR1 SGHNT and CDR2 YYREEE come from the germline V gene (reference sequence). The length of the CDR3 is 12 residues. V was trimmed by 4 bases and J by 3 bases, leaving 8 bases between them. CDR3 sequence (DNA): TGTGCCAGCAGCACGGACAGCTACGAGCAGTACTTC. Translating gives CASSTDSYEQYF.

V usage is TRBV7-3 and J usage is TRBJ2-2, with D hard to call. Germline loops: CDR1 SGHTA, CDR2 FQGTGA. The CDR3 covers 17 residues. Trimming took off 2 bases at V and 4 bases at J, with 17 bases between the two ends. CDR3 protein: CASSLSLTQPSTGELFF. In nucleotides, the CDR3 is TGTGCCAGCAGCTTATCATTAACACAGCCGAGCACCGGGGAGCTGTTTTTT.

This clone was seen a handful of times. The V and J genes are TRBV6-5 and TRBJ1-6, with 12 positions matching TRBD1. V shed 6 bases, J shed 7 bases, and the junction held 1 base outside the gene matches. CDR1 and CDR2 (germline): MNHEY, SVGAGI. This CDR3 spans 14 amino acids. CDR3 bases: TGTGCCAGCAGGGGGACAGGGGGCAATTCACCCCTCCACTTT. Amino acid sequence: CASRGTGGNSPLHF.

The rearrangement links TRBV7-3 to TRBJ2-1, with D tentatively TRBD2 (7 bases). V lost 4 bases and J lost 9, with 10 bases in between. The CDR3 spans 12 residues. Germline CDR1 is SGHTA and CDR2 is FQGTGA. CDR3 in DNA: TGTGCCAGCAGCTGGAGGGGGGGTGAGCAGTTCTTC. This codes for CASSWRGGEQFF. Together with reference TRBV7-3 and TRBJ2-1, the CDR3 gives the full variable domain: GAGVSQTPSNKVTEKGKYVELRCDPISGHTALYWYRQSLGQGPEFLIYFQGTGAADDSGLPNDRFFAVRPEGSVSTLKIQRTERGDSAVYLCASSWRGGEQFFGPGTRLTVL.

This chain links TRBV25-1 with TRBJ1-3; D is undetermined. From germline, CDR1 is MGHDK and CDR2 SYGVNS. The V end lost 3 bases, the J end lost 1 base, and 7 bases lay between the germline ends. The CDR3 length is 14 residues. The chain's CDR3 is CASSDPQSGNTIYF. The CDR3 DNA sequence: TGTGCCAGCAGTGATCCCCAGTCTGGAAACACCATATATTTT.

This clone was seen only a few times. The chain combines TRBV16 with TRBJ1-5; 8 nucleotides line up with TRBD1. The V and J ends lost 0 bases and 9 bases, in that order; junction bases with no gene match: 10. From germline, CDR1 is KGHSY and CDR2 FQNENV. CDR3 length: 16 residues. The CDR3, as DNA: TGTGCCAGCAGCCAATCCCGGACAGGGAATGTAGGGCCCCAGCATTTT. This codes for CASSQSRTGNVGPQHF.

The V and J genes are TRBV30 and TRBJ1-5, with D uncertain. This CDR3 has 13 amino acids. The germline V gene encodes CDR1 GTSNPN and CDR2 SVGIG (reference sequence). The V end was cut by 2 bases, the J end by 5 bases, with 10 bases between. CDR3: CAWSQGGDQPQHF. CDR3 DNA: TGTGCCTGGAGTCAAGGCGGGGATCAGCCCCAGCATTTT.

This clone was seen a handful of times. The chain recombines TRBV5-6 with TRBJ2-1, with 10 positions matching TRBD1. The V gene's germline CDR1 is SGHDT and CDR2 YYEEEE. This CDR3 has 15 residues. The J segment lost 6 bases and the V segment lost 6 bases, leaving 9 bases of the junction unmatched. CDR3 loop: CASTSRGQGSNEQFF. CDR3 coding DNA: TGTGCCAGCACCTCCCGGGGACAGGGGTCCAATGAGCAGTTCTTC.

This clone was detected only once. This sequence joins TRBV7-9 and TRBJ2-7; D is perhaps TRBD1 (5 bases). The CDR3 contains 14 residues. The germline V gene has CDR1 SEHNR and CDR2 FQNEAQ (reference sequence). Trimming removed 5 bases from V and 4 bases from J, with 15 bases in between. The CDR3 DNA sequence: TGTGCCAGCAGCGACAGAACCACCTTTTACGAGCAGTACTTC. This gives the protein CASSDRTTFYEQYF.

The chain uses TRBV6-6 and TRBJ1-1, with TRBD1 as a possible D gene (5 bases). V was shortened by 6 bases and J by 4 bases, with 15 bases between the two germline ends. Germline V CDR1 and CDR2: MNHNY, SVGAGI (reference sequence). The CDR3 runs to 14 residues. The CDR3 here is CASSTTQGFTEAFF. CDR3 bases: TGTGCCAGCAGCACAACTCAGGGTTTCACTGAAGCTTTCTTT.

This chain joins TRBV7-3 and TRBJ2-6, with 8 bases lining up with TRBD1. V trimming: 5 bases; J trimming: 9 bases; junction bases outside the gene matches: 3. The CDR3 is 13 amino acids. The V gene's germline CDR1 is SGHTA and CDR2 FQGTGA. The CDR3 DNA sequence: TGTGCCAGCAGCCCTGGGACAGGCAACGTCCTGACTTTC. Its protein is CASSPGTGNVLTF. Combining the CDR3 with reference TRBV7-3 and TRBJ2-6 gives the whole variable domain GAGVSQTPSNKVTEKGKYVELRCDPISGHTALYWYRQSLGQGPEFLIYFQGTGAADDSGLPNDRFFAVRPEGSVSTLKIQRTERGDSAVYLCASSPGTGNVLTFGAGSRLTVL.

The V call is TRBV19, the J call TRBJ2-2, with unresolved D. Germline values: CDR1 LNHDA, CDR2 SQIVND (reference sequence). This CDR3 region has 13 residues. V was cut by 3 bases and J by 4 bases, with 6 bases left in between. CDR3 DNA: TGTGCCAGTAGTATTTATAGCACCGGGGAGCTGTTTTTT. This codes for CASSIYSTGELFF. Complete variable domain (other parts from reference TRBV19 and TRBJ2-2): DGGITQSPKYLFRKEGQNVTLSCEQNLNHDAMYWYRQDPGQGLRLIYYSQIVNDFQKGDIAEGYSVSREKKESFPLTVTSAQKNPTAFYLCASSIYSTGELFFGEGSRLTVL.

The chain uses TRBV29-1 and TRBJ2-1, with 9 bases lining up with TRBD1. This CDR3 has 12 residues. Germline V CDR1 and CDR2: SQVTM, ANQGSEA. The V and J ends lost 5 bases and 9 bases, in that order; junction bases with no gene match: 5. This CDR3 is CSVRQGVGEQFF. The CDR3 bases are TGCAGCGTTCGACAGGGGGTCGGTGAGCAGTTCTTC.

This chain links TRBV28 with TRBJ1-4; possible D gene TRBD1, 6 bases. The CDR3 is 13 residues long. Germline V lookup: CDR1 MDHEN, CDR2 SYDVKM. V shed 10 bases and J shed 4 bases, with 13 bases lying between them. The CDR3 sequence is CAIGGSRNEKLFF. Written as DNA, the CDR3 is TGTGCCATTGGGGGCAGCCGTAATGAAAAACTGTTTTTT.

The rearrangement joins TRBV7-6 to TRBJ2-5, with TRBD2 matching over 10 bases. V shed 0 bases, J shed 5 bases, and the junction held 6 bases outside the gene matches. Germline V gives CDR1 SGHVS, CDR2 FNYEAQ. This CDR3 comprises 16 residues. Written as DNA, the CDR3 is TGTGCCAGCAGCTTAGCGGGGGGACTAGCGCGTGAGACCCAGTACTTC. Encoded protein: CASSLAGGLARETQYF.

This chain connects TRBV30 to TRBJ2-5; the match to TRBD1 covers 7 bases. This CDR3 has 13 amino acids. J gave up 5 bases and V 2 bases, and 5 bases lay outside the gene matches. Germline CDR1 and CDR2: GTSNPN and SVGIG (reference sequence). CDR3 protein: CAWSLGGGETQYF. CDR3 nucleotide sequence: TGTGCCTGGAGTCTAGGGGGCGGGGAGACCCAGTACTTC. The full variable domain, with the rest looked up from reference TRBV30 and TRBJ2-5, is SQTIHQWPATLVQPVGSPLSLECTVEGTSNPNLYWYRQAAGRGLQLLFYSVGIGQISSEVPQNLSASRPQDRQFILSSKKLLLSDSGFYLCAWSLGGGETQYFGPGTRLLVL.

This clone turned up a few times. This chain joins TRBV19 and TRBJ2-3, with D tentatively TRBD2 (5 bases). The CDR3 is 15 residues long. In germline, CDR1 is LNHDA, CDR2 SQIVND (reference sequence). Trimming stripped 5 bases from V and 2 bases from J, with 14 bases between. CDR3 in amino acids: CASSFGLTTTDTQYF. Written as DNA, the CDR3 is TGTGCCAGTAGTTTCGGACTTACAACCACAGATACGCAGTATTTT.

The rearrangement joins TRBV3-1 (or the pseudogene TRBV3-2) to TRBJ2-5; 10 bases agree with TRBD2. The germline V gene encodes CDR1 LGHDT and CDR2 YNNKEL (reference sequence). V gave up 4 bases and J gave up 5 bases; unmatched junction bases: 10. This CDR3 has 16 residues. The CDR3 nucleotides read TGTGCCAGCAGCCTGGGGGTAGCGGGGGGCCCGGAGACCCAGTACTTC. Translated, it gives CASSLGVAGGPETQYF.